The sequence of this TCR beta chain was determined in a study of blood T cell repertoires in COVID-19. At the level of the study: The United States, Italy and Spain provided the acute and convalescent COVID-19 samples.

In the authors' methods: Estimation of nucleated cell counts relied on the amplification of reference gene primers. Clones were read by immunoSEQ multiplex PCR, and TCRdb kept only the in-frame ones, dropping some. The DNA gave D and trimming, while V, J and clone size come from that table. The sample records about 190,000 clones, 80% to 85% being singletons. CDR1 and CDR2 (germline): SGHRS, YFSETQ. The length of the CDR3 is 14 residues. Germline trimming cut 4 bases from V and 7 bases from J; bases unmatched to any gene: 9. The sequence was collected from a human donor in a cohort sampled during active COVID-19. Sequencing was done on a sample of peripheral blood. The chain uses TRBV5-1 and TRBJ1-2; 8 nucleotides align to TRBD1. DNA for the CDR3: TGCGCCAGCAGCCTCAGGACAGGGCTTGGTGGCTACACCTTC. It translates to CASSLRTGLGGYTF.